A single sample gave rise to the 5 T cell receptor beta chains below, sequenced in a study of blood T cell repertoires in COVID-19. The assay was immunoSEQ multiplex PCR, and TCRdb's table has in-frame clones only and misses some. This table has around 260,000 clones, 80% to 90% appearing once. Sequenced: peripheral blood. The source of these receptors is a woman in her 70s with COVID-19, enrolled during active disease.

The rearrangement uses TRBV28 and TRBJ1-5, with D maybe TRBD1 (6 bases). The V gene lost 7 bases and the J gene lost 6 bases, with 16 bases spanning the gap. The CDR3 extends over 14 amino acids. The germline V gene has CDR1 MDHEN and CDR2 SYDVKM. CDR3 DNA sequence: TGTGCCAGCATCCAAGGGGGTGGGCGTCAGCCCCAGCATTTT. The encoded protein is CASIQGGGRQPQHF.

The genes are TRBV6-2 or TRBV6-3 and TRBJ2-1, with 12 bases that match TRBD2. CDR3 length: 15 residues. CDR1 is MNHEY and CDR2 is SVGEGT in the germline V gene. V was pared by 4 bases and J by 15 bases, with 13 bases of the junction left unmatched. The CDR3 protein is CASSSPNPTSGRGFF. CDR3 in DNA: TGTGCCAGCAGTTCCCCAAACCCGACTAGCGGGAGAGGGTTCTTC.

The V and J genes are TRBV6-2 or TRBV6-3 and TRBJ2-7, with 8 bases matching TRBD2. The CDR3 loop spans 17 amino acids. The ends lost 2 bases at V and 5 bases at J; junction bases unmatched: 14. Germline assignment: CDR1 MNHEY and CDR2 SVGEGT. CDR3 nucleotide sequence: TGTGCCAGCAGTTACGGTACCTCCGGGACTAGGTTCGACGAGCAGTACTTC. It is translated as CASSYGTSGTRFDEQYF.

The gene calls are TRBV4-2 and TRBJ1-1; D not resolved. Per the germline V gene, CDR1 is LGHNA and CDR2 is YNFKEQ. This CDR3 has 15 residues. With 4 bases removed from V and 1 base from J, the gap between germline ends came to 13 bases. The CDR3 reads CASSPSDGQNTEAFF. CDR3 bases: TGTGCCAGCAGCCCGAGCGACGGCCAGAACACTGAAGCTTTCTTT.

CDR3 protein: CASSSQGATNEKLFF. In DNA form, the CDR3 reads TGTGCCAGCAGTTCACAGGGGGCAACTAATGAAAAACTGTTTTTT. The V and J genes are TRBV6-5 and TRBJ1-4; 8 nucleotides align to TRBD1. The CDR3 is 15 amino acids. J was trimmed by 0 bases and V by 4 bases; bases with no gene match: 1. Germline CDR1 is MNHEY and CDR2 is SVGAGI.